The 18 T cell receptor beta chains below all came from one sample that was sequenced in a study of T cell clones after liver transplantation. This table comes from immunoSEQ multiplex PCR, and its TCRdb copy is limited to in-frame clones, with some not included. The sample lists some 57,000 clones; roughly three quarters were seen once. The sample was CD4+ T cells from blood, taken at the 22-month timepoint. These receptors came from a human patient who received a liver transplant. Some T cells may trace back to the graft donor.

J is TRBJ2-3 and V is TRBV6-1; D might be TRBD1 (6 bases). V was trimmed by 5 bases and J by 2 bases, leaving 14 bases between them. Germline values: CDR1 MNHNS, CDR2 SASEGT. The CDR3 is 15 amino acids. This CDR3 reads CASSKNRDFTDTQYF. Here the CDR3 DNA reads TGTGCCAGCAGTAAAAACAGGGATTTCACAGATACGCAGTATTTT.

This chain joins TRBV5-4 and TRBJ2-7, with 9 bases fitting TRBD1. Germline lookup yields CDR1 SGHNT and CDR2 YYREEE (reference sequence). After removal of 2 bases from V and 4 bases from J, the junction contained 4 bases not matched to a gene. The CDR3 consists of 14 residues. The CDR3 coding sequence is TGTGCCAGCAGCTTCGGGACAGGGCTTTACGAGCAGTACTTC. Protein sequence: CASSFGTGLYEQYF.

The rearrangement links TRBV6-1 to TRBJ1-6; D remains unclear. The CDR3 spans 12 residues. Germline CDR1 is MNHNS and CDR2 is SASEGT. Trimming removed 8 bases at V and 5 bases at J, with 7 bases between. This CDR3 reads CASDGDNSPLHF. The CDR3 DNA reads as TGTGCCAGCGATGGGGATAATTCACCCCTCCACTTT.

This chain joins TRBV29-1 and TRBJ1-2, with 12 bases fitting TRBD1. Unmatched junction bases numbered 11, after V lost 4 bases and J lost 5 bases. The CDR3 length is 16 residues. Germline V lookup: CDR1 SQVTM, CDR2 ANQGSEA. The CDR3 nucleotides are TGCAGCGTTGGAGGCAGTCCGGGACAGGGGGCGTATGGCTACACCTTC. It codes for CSVGGSPGQGAYGYTF. Filled out from reference TRBV29-1 and TRBJ1-2, the complete variable domain reads SAVISQKPSRDICQRGTSLTIQCQVDSQVTMMFWYRQQPGQSLTLIATANQGSEATYESGFVIDKFPISRPNLTFSTLTVSNMSPEDSSIYLCSVGGSPGQGAYGYTFGSGTRLTVV.

This CDR3 reads CASSEVPSTSGGRDTQYF. The CDR3 coding sequence is TGTGCCAGCAGTGAAGTCCCCTCGACTAGCGGGGGTCGGGATACGCAGTATTTT. This sequence joins TRBV6-1 and TRBJ2-3; 12 nucleotides line up with TRBD2. The CDR3 consists of 18 residues. Trimming cost V 1 base and J 6 bases; bases outside gene matches: 11. Germline CDR1 and CDR2: MNHNS and SASEGT.

The V call is TRBV27, the J call TRBJ2-3; D gene uncertain. Deletions cut 3 bases from V and 5 bases from J, with 9 bases between. This CDR3 spans 13 amino acids. Germline V gives CDR1 MNHEY, CDR2 SMNVEV (reference sequence). CDR3 DNA sequence: TGTGCCAGCAGTTTTAGTCGGCTAGATACGCAGTATTTT. It encodes CASSFSRLDTQYF.

V gene TRBV5-1 combines with J gene TRBJ1-1; D remains unclear. The CDR3 runs to 13 residues. Germline CDR1 is SGHRS and CDR2 is YFSETQ. V lost 0 bases and J lost 7, with 10 bases in between. CDR3 residues: CASSLGQEGEAFF. The CDR3 nucleotides are TGCGCCAGCAGCTTGGGCCAGGAAGGTGAAGCTTTCTTT.

The gene calls are TRBV7-2 and TRBJ1-4; TRBD1 matches 7 bases. V shed 6 bases and J 8 bases; nucleotides not matched to a gene: 9. The CDR3 length is 14 residues. Germline values: CDR1 SGHTA, CDR2 FQGNSA. For the CDR3, the DNA is TGTGCCAGCAGGACTCAGGGGGTTGGCGAAAAACTGTTTTTT. Translated: CASRTQGVGEKLFF.

The chain recombines TRBV28 with TRBJ1-1; 9 bases match TRBD1. The germline V gene has CDR1 MDHEN and CDR2 SYDVKM. Unmatched junction bases numbered 11, after V lost 6 bases and J lost 0 bases. The CDR3 loop spans 17 amino acids. CDR3 sequence: CASRFDRGGNMNTEAFF. Here the CDR3 DNA reads TGTGCCAGCAGGTTCGACAGGGGGGGTAACATGAACACTGAAGCTTTCTTT.

The chain has TRBV25-1 and TRBJ2-3; D is unresolved. CDR3 length equals 12 residues. The germline V gene has CDR1 MGHDK and CDR2 SYGVNS. Between the trimmed V and J ends, which lost 6 bases and 0 bases, there was a span of 4 bases. Written as DNA, the CDR3 is TGTGCCAGCAGGCAGAGCACAGATACGCAGTATTTT. It specifies CASRQSTDTQYF.

The chain combines TRBV19 with TRBJ2-7; no clear D gene. Trimming removed 5 bases at V and 4 bases at J, with 6 bases between. This CDR3 spans 11 amino acids. Per the germline V gene, CDR1 is LNHDA and CDR2 is SQIVND (reference sequence). As DNA, the CDR3 is TGTGCCAGTAGTGGAGAGTACGAGCAGTACTTC. Translation gives CASSGEYEQYF.

The chain links TRBV21-1 to TRBJ2-7; the D call in the table, TRBD2, was not verified against the DNA. TRBV21-1 is assigned pseudogene status. CDR3 size: 18 residues. In DNA, the CDR3 is TGTGCCAGCAGCAAAGCGCTCGGGGAGGGGGTTCGATTGTACGAGCAGTACTTC. This sequence encodes CASSKALGEGVRLYEQYF.

This clone was picked up one time. The chain joins TRBV11-2 to TRBJ2-1; TRBD1 matches at 7 bases. V lost 3 bases, J lost 7 bases, and 9 bases stayed unmatched. The V gene's germline CDR1 is SGHAT and CDR2 FQNNGV. This CDR3 has 15 residues. The CDR3 sequence is CASSFTGVNGNEQFF. Here the CDR3 DNA reads TGTGCCAGCAGCTTTACAGGGGTCAATGGGAATGAGCAGTTCTTC.

The chain is built from TRBV5-1 and TRBJ2-3, with 12 positions matching TRBD2. The ends lost 1 base at V and 0 bases at J; junction bases unmatched: 0. The CDR3 is 16 amino acids. Germline V CDR1 and CDR2: SGHRS, YFSETQ. The CDR3: CASSLTSGGSTDTQYF. DNA for the CDR3: TGCGCCAGCAGCTTGACTAGCGGGGGGAGCACAGATACGCAGTATTTT.

This clone was detected once. The V call is TRBV19, the J call TRBJ2-1, with D tentatively TRBD1 or TRBD2 (5 bases each). The CDR3 length is 16 residues. Germline V lookup: CDR1 LNHDA, CDR2 SQIVND (reference sequence). The ends were cut back, 4 bases at V and 0 bases at J, with 13 bases in the middle. CDR3 sequence (DNA): TGTGCCAGTAGTAAGAACCCAGGGAGCTCCTACAATGAGCAGTTCTTC. It encodes CASSKNPGSSYNEQFF.

This chain links TRBV7-8 with TRBJ2-6, with TRBD1 matching 9 bases. Germline values: CDR1 SGHVS, CDR2 FQNEAQ. CDR3 size: 18 residues. The V and J ends lost 8 bases and 0 bases, in that order; junction bases with no gene match: 11. CDR3 in DNA: TGTGCCAGCCGCAGACAGGGGGTTTTACTCTCTGGGGCCAACGTCCTGACTTTC. Residues: CASRRQGVLLSGANVLTF.

This chain links TRBV27 with TRBJ1-6, with a tentative D call TRBD1 (5 bases). The CDR3 runs to 15 residues. V was cut by 8 bases and J by 0 bases, with 11 bases left in between. Germline-derived CDR1 and CDR2 are MNHEY and SMNVEV (reference sequence). The CDR3 loop is CASRGQSSYNSPLHF. CDR3 coding DNA: TGTGCCAGCCGTGGACAAAGCTCCTATAATTCACCCCTCCACTTT.

V gene TRBV29-1 combines with J gene TRBJ1-2, with a tentative D call TRBD1 (6 bases). CDR3 size: 15 residues. Germline CDR1 reads SQVTM; CDR2 reads ANQGSEA. Trimming pared 0 bases from V and 7 bases from J, leaving 18 bases between. The CDR3 region is CSVEDLQRRGGGYTF. The CDR3 bases are TGCAGCGTTGAAGATCTTCAAAGGAGGGGGGGTGGCTACACCTTC.